This is a list of T cell receptor beta chains from one sample in a study of PD-1 blockade in mismatch repair-deficient tumors. Sequenced by immunoSEQ multiplex PCR; TCRdb stores in-frame clones only, minus some. The sample consists of around 50,000 clones, 70% to 85% of them appearing once. The source material was PBMCs, sampled before pembrolizumab treatment. All receptors derive from an adult with mismatch repair-deficient cancer. Both conserved end residues are part of each CDR3. A D gene is named only where the DNA matches it firmly. Rows give clone size only sometimes, using once, few, many, or a class for an expanded clone.

- | TRBJ2-1 | TRBV4-1 | - | CASSQALLDNEQFF | TGCGCCAGCAGCCAAGCCCTACTTGACAATGAGCAGTTCTTC
- | TRBJ1-5 | TRBV5-6 | - | CASSLGGGYLMGNQPQHF | TGTGCCAGCAGCTTGGGGGGTGGGTACCTCATGGGCAATCAGCCCCAGCATTTT
- | TRBJ1-1 | TRBV2 | TRBD1 | CASSYRGANTEAFF | TGTGCCAGCAGTTACAGGGGGGCAAACACTGAAGCTTTCTTT
- | TRBJ2-7 | TRBV30 | TRBD2 | CAWSVLSGLAGGEQYF | TGTGCCTGGAGTGTACTTAGCGGACTAGCGGGAGGAGAGCAGTACTTC
- | TRBJ2-2 | TRBV5-4 | - | CASSLVSGKTGELFF | TGTGCCAGCAGCTTGGTTTCAGGGAAAACCGGGGAGCTGTTTTTT
once | TRBJ2-1 | TRBV6-4 | - | CASSPSGAYNEQFF | TGTGCCAGCAGTCCCAGCGGCGCCTACAATGAGCAGTTCTTC
- | TRBJ1-4 | TRBV11-3 | TRBD1 | CASSLTDRGSAEKLFF | TGTGCCAGCAGCTTAACGGACAGGGGGAGTGCTGAAAAACTGTTTTTT
- | TRBJ2-1 | TRBV7-9 | - | CASRGQGPNEQFF | TGTGCCAGCAGGGGCCAGGGCCCGAATGAGCAGTTCTTC
- | TRBJ2-7 | TRBV7-2 | TRBD2 | CASSLEGTSGTREQYF | TGTGCCAGCAGCTTAGAAGGGACTAGCGGGACGAGGGAGCAGTACTTC
- | TRBJ2-7 | TRBV6-5 | TRBD1 | CASSLDRGSYEQYF | TGTGCCAGCAGCCTCGACAGGGGGTCCTACGAGCAGTACTTC
- | TRBJ2-3 | TRBV4-3 | TRBD2 | CASSQDWEREGTDTQYF | TGCGCCAGCAGCCAAGATTGGGAGCGGGAGGGCACAGATACGCAGTATTTT
- | TRBJ2-3 | TRBV7-7 | - | CASSLGSGRTDTQYF | TGTGCTAGCAGCTTAGGCAGCGGACGAACAGATACGCAGTATTTT
- | TRBJ1-4 | TRBV19 | - | CASSTPSGVNEKLFF | TGTGCCAGTAGTACTCCCTCCGGGGTTAATGAAAAACTGTTTTTT
- | TRBJ2-5 | TRBV29-1 | - | CSVENTMDVTAGTQYF | TGCAGCGTGGAGAATACCATGGACGTTACCGCGGGGACCCAGTACTTC
- | TRBJ2-7 | TRBV9 | - | CASSPGKSSSYEQYF | TGTGCCAGCAGCCCCGGGAAGAGTAGCTCCTACGAGCAGTACTTC
- | TRBJ1-1 | TRBV7-3 | TRBD1 | CASSWDRVVEAFF | TGTGCCAGCAGCTGGGACAGGGTGGTTGAAGCTTTCTTT
once | TRBJ2-7 | TRBV5-6 | - | CASSLGTGFSEQYF | TGTGCCAGCAGCCTAGGGACGGGCTTCTCCGAGCAGTACTTC
- | TRBJ2-7 | TRBV19 | TRBD2 | CASSRLGLAGGPLPYEQYF | TGTGCCAGTAGTCGCCTGGGACTAGCGGGAGGGCCTCTTCCATACGAGCAGTACTTC
- | TRBJ2-7 | TRBV6-1 | TRBD1 | CASSANRRGQGFLYEQYF | TGTGCCAGCAGTGCAAACCGGAGGGGACAGGGGTTTTTATACGAGCAGTACTTC
- | TRBJ2-7 | TRBV5-1 | - | CASRSRRDRNTYEQYF | TGCGCCAGCAGAAGCCGGAGGGACAGAAATACCTACGAGCAGTACTTC
- | TRBJ2-2 | TRBV7-9 | - | CASSLAENTGELFF | TGTGCCAGCAGCTTAGCGGAGAACACCGGGGAGCTGTTTTTT
medium-sized | TRBJ2-7 | TRBV2 | TRBD1 | CASSDETLRDRGSYEQYF | TGTGCCAGCAGTGACGAGACCCTCCGGGACAGGGGCTCCTACGAGCAGTACTTC
few | TRBJ1-2 | TRBV6-5 | - | CASSFLLQGSHGYTF | TGTGCCAGCAGTTTTCTTCTCCAGGGGAGTCATGGCTACACCTTC
- | TRBJ2-1 | TRBV5-5 | TRBD2 | CASFQGLAGTSYNEQFF | TGTGCCAGCTTTCAGGGACTAGCGGGAACGTCCTACAATGAGCAGTTCTTC
- | TRBJ1-2 | TRBV12-5 | - | CASGNQTVYGYTF | TGTGCTAGTGGAAACCAGACCGTCTATGGCTACACCTTC
- | TRBJ2-1 | TRBV5-1 | TRBD2 | CASSLRLAGEGIGEQFF | TGCGCCAGCAGCCTAAGACTAGCGGGAGAAGGAATCGGTGAGCAGTTCTTC
- | TRBJ1-1 | TRBV27 | TRBD1 | CASISDRGGTEAFF | TGTGCCAGCATCTCCGACAGGGGAGGTACTGAAGCTTTCTTT
- | TRBJ2-2 | TRBV27 | - | CASREQGNANTGELFF | TGTGCCAGCAGAGAACAGGGAAACGCGAACACCGGGGAGCTGTTTTTT
- | TRBJ2-7 | TRBV7-2 | - | CASSPLAPIGAYEQYF | TGTGCCAGCAGCCCGCTTGCGCCGATCGGAGCCTACGAGCAGTACTTC
- | TRBJ1-5 | TRBV5-6 | TRBD1 | CASSSGQGGQPQHF | TGTGCCAGCAGCTCTGGACAGGGGGGCCAGCCCCAGCATTTT
- | TRBJ2-7 | TRBV6-4 | TRBD2 | CASSADEAGGTYEQYF | TGTGCCAGCAGCGCCGATGAAGCGGGAGGCACCTACGAGCAGTACTTC
- | TRBJ2-2 | TRBV5-1 | - | CASSRIGPGFDTGELFF | TGCGCCAGCAGCCGGATTGGCCCAGGATTCGACACCGGGGAGCTGTTTTTT
few | TRBJ2-3 | TRBV13 | - | CASSLTVGTGTDTQYF | TGTGCCAGCAGCTTAACGGTGGGAACGGGGACAGATACGCAGTATTTT
medium-sized | TRBJ2-7 | TRBV7-9 | - | CASSLSTESYEQYF | TGTGCCAGCAGCTTGTCGACGGAGTCGTACGAGCAGTACTTC
once | TRBJ1-2 | TRBV30 | - | CACESGVNTRLCAF | TGTGCCTGCGAGTCAGGGGTTAATACCCGCCTGTGTGCCTTC
few | TRBJ1-4 | TRBV19 | - | CASSLADRRFRLEKLFF | TGTGCCAGTAGTCTCGCCGACAGGCGGTTCAGGCTGGAAAAACTGTTTTTT
- | TRBJ1-5 | TRBV7-9 | - | CASSLGTSNQPQHF | TGTGCCAGCAGCTTAGGGACAAGCAATCAGCCCCAGCATTTT
- | TRBJ2-1 | TRBV6-1 | TRBD2 | CASRGLERFNEQFF | TGTGCCAGCAGGGGACTAGAGAGGTTTAATGAGCAGTTCTTC
few | TRBJ1-2 | TRBV30 | TRBD1 | CAWREPGQDGYTF | TGTGCCTGGAGAGAACCAGGACAGGATGGCTACACCTTC
- | TRBJ1-3 | TRBV25-1 | - | CASSDPYARGNTIYF | TGTGCCAGCAGTGACCCCTACGCTAGGGGAAACACCATATATTTT